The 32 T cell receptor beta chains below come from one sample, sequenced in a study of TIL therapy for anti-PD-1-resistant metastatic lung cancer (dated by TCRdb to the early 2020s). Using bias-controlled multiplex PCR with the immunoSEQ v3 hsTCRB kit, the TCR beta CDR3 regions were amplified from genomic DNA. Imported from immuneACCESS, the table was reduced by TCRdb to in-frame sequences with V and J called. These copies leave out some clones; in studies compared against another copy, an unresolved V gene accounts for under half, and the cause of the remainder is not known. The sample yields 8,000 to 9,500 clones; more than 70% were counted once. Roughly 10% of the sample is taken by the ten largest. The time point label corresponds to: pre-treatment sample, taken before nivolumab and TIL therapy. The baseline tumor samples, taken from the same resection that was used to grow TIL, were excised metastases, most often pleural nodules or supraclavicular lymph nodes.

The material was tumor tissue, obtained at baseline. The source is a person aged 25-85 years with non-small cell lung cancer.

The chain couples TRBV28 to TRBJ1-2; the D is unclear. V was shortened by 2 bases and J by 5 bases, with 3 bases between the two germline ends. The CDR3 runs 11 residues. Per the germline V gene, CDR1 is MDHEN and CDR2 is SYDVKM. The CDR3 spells CASSLIYGYTF. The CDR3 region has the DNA TGTGCCAGCAGTTTAATATATGGCTACACCTTC.

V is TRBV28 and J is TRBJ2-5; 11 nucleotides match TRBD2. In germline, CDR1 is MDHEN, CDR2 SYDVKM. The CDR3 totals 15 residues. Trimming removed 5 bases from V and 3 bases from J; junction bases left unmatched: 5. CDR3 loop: CASSVLAGGKETQYF. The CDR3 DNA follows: TGTGCCAGCAGTGTTTTAGCGGGAGGGAAAGAGACCCAGTACTTC.

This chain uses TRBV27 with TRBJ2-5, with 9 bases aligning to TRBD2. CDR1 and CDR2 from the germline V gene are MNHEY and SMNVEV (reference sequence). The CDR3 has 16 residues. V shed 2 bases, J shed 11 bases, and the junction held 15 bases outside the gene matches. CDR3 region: CASSLGLTGLANEQYF. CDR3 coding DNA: TGTGCCAGCAGTTTAGGGTTAACGGGACTAGCTAATGAGCAGTACTTC.

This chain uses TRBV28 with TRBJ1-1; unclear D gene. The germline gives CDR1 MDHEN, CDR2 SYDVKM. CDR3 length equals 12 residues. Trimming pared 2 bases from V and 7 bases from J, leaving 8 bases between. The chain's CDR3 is CASSLQELEAFF. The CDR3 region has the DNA TGTGCCAGCAGTTTACAGGAGCTTGAAGCTTTCTTT. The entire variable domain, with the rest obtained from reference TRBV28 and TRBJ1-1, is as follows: DVKVTQSSRYLVKRTGEKVFLECVQDMDHENMFWYRQDPGLGLRLIYFSYDVKMKEKGDIPEGYSVSREKKERFSLILESASTNQTSMYLCASSLQELEAFFGQGTRLTVV.

The CDR3 coding sequence is TGTGCCAGTAGTCAGGCGGAGACTTGGGGCTACACCTTC. Translating gives CASSQAETWGYTF. The gene calls are TRBV19 and TRBJ1-2; no clear D. Germline CDR1 is LNHDA and CDR2 is SQIVND (reference sequence). The CDR3 is 13 amino acids. V was clipped by 5 bases and J by 8 bases, with 15 bases between them.

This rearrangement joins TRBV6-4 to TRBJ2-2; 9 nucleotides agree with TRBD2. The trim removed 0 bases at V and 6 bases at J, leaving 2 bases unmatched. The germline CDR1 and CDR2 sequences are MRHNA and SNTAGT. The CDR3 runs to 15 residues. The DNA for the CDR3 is TGTGCCAGCAGTGACTCTAGCGGGAGCCCCGGGGAGCTGTTTTTT. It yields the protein CASSDSSGSPGELFF.

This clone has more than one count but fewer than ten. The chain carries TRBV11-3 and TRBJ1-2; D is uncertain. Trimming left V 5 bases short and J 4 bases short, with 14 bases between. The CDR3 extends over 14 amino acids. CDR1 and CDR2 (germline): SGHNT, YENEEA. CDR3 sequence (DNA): TGTGCCAGCAGCCTCCGGGCCGTGACCTATGGCTACACCTTC. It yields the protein CASSLRAVTYGYTF.

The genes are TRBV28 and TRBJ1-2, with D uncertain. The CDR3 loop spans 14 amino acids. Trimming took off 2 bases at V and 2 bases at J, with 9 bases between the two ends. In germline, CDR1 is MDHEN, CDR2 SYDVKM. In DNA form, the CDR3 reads TGTGCCAGCAGTTTACGGTTGAACAACTATGGCTACACCTTC. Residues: CASSLRLNNYGYTF.

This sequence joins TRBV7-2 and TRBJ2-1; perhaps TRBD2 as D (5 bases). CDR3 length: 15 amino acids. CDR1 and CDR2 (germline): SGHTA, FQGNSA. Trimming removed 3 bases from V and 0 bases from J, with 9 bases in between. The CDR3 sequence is CASSFGESSYNEQFF. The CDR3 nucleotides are TGTGCCAGCAGCTTCGGGGAGAGCTCCTACAATGAGCAGTTCTTC.

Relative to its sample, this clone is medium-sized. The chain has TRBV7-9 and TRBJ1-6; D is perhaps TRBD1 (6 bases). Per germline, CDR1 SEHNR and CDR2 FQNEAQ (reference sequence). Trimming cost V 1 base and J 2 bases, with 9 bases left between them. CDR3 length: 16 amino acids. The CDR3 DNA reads TGTGCCAGCAGCTTAGAACAGGGTACCTATAATTCACCCCTCCACTTT. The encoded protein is CASSLEQGTYNSPLHF.

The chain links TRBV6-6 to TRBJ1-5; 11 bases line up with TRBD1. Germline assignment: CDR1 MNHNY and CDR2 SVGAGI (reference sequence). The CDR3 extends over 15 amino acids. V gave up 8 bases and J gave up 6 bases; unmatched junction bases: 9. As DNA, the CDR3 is TGTGCCAGCCGAGAGTTTGGGACAGGGGGTCAGCCCCAGCATTTT. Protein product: CASREFGTGGQPQHF.

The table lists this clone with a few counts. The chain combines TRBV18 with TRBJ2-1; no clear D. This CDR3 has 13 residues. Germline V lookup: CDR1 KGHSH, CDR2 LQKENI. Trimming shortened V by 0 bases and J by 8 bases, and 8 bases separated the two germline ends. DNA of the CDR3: TGTGCCAGCTCACCACCTAACTTAGATGAGCAGTTCTTC. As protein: CASSPPNLDEQFF.

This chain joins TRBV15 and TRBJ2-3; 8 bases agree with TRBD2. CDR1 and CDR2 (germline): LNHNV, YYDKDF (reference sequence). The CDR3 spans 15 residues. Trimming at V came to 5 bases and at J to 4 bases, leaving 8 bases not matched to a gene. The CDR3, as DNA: TGTGCCACCAGCGGTGGACTAGCCGGTTCAGATACGCAGTATTTT. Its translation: CATSGGLAGSDTQYF.

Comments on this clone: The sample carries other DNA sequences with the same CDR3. This CDR3 reads CASSVDITGELFF. The CDR3 DNA is TGTGCCAGCAGCGTGGATATCACCGGGGAGCTGTTTTTT. This rearrangement joins TRBV9 to TRBJ2-2, with unresolved D. From germline, CDR1 is SGDLS and CDR2 YYNGEE. V dropped 2 bases and J dropped 4 bases, with 6 bases sitting between them. The CDR3 is 13 residues long.

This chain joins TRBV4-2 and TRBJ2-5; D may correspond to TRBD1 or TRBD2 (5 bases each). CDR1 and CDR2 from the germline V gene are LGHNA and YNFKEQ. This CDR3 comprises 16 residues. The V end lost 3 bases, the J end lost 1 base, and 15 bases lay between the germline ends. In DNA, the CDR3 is TGTGCCAGCAGCCACGCGGTTTGGGGGACCCAAGAGACCCAGTACTTC. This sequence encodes CASSHAVWGTQETQYF.

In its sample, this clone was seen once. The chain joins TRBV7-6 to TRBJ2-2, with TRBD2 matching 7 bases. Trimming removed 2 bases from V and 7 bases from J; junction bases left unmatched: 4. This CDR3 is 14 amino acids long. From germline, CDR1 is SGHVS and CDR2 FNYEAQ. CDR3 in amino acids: CASSLYGGIGELFF. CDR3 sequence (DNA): TGTGCCAGCAGCTTATACGGGGGGATCGGGGAGCTGTTTTTT.

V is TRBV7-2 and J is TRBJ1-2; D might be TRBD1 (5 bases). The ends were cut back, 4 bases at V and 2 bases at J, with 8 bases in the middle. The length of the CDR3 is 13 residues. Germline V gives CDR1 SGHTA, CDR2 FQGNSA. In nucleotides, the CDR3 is TGTGCCAGCAGCTCTGGGGCCAACTATGGCTACACCTTC. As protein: CASSSGANYGYTF.

The CDR3 nucleotides read TGTGCCAGCAGCTACCGGACAGGGGGTCCCTACGAGCAGTACTTC. Translation gives CASSYRTGGPYEQYF. The chain uses TRBV7-2 and TRBJ2-7; TRBD1 matches 10 bases. Trimming removed 4 bases from V and 2 bases from J; junction bases left unmatched: 5. This CDR3 region has 15 residues. The V gene's germline CDR1 is SGHTA and CDR2 FQGNSA.

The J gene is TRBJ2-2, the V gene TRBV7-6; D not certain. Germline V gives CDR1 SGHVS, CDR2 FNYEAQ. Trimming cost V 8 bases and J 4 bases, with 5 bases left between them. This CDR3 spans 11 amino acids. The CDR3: CASGRTGELFF. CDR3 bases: TGTGCCAGCGGCCGCACCGGGGAGCTGTTTTTT. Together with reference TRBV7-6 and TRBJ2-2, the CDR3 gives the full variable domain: GAGVSQSPRYKVTKRGQDVALRCDPISGHVSLYWYRQALGQGPEFLTYFNYEAQQDKSGLPNDRFSAERPEGSISTLTIQRTEQRDSAMYRCASGRTGELFFGEGSRLTVL.

CDR3 in amino acids: CASSRGGLALSSYNEQFF. The CDR3 DNA follows: TGTGCCAGTAGTAGGGGTGGCCTAGCGCTGAGCTCCTACAATGAGCAGTTCTTC. The chain employs TRBV19 and TRBJ2-1, with a weak D call TRBD2 (6 bases). The CDR3 consists of 18 residues. Between the trimmed V and J ends, which lost 4 bases and 0 bases, there was a span of 19 bases. From germline, CDR1 is LNHDA and CDR2 SQIVND (reference sequence).

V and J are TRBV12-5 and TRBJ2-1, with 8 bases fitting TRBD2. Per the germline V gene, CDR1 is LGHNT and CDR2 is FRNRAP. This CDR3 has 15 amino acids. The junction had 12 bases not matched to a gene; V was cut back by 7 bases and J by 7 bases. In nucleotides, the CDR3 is TGTGCTAGTGCCTCATATACGGGAGGGCAGAATGAGCAGTTCTTC. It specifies CASASYTGGQNEQFF.

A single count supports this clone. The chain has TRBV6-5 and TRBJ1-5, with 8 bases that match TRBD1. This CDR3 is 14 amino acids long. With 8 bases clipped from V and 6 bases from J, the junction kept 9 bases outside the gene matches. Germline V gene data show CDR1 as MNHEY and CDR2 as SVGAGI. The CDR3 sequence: CASQGQGGGQPQHF. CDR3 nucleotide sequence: TGTGCCAGCCAAGGACAGGGAGGCGGTCAGCCCCAGCATTTT.

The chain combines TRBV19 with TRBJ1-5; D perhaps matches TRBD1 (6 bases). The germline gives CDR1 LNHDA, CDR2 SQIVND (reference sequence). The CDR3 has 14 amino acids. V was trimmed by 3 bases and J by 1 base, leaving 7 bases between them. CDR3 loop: CASSITGSNQPQHF. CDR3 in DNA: TGTGCCAGTAGTATTACAGGGAGCAATCAGCCCCAGCATTTT. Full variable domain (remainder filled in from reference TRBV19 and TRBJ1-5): DGGITQSPKYLFRKEGQNVTLSCEQNLNHDAMYWYRQDPGQGLRLIYYSQIVNDFQKGDIAEGYSVSREKKESFPLTVTSAQKNPTAFYLCASSITGSNQPQHFGDGTRLSIL.

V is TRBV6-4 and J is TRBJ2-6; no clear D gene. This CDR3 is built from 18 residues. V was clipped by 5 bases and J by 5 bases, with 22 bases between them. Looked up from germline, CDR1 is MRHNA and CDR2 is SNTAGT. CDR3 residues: CASSYWCSRQSRANVLTF. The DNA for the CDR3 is TGTGCCAGCAGTTATTGGTGCTCACGACAAAGTCGGGCCAACGTCCTGACTTTC.

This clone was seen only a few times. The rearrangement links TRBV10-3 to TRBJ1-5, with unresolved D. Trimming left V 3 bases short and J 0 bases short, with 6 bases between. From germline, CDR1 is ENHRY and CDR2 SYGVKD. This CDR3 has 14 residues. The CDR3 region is CAISDRYSNQPQHF. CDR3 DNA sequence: TGTGCCATCAGTGATCGGTATAGCAATCAGCCCCAGCATTTT.

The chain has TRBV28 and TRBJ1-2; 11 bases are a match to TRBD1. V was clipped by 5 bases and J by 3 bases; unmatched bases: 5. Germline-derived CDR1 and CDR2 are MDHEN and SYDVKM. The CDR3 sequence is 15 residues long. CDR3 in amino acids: CASSQRDRGDYGYTF. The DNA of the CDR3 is TGTGCCAGCAGTCAGAGGGACAGGGGGGACTATGGCTACACCTTC.

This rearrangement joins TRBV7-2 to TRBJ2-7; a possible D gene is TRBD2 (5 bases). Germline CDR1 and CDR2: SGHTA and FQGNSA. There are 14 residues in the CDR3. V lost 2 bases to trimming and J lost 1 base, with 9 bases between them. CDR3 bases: TGTGCCAGCAGCTTATTGGGGAGATCCTACGAGCAGTACTTC. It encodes CASSLLGRSYEQYF.

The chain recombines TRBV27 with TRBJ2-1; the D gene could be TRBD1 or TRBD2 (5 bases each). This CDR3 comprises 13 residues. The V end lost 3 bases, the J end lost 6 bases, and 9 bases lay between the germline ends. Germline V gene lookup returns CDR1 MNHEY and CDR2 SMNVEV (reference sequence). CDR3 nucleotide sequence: TGTGCCAGCAGTTTTTCGGGGCCCAATGAGCAGTTCTTC. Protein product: CASSFSGPNEQFF.

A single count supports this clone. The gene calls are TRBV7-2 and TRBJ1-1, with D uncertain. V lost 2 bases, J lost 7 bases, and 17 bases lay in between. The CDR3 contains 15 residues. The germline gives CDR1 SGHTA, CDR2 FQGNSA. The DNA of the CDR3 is TGTGCCAGCAGCTTACCGAATGGTTTGAACCATGAAGCTTTCTTT. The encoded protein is CASSLPNGLNHEAFF. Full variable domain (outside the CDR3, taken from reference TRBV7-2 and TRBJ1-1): GAGVSQSPSNKVTEKGKDVELRCDPISGHTALYWYRQSLGQGLEFLIYFQGNSAPDKSGLPSDRFSAERTGGSVSTLTIQRTQQEDSAVYLCASSLPNGLNHEAFFGQGTRLTVV.

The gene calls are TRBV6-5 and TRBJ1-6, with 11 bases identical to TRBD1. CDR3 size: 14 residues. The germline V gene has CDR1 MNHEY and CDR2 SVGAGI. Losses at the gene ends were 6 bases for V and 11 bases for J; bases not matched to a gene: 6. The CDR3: CASSWGQGGTPLHF. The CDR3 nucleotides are TGTGCCAGCAGCTGGGGACAGGGGGGGACACCCCTCCACTTT.

In nucleotides, the CDR3 is TGTGCCAGCCTTTTACCGGGACTAGCTTTCTCTGGGGCCAACGTCCTGACTTTC. It is translated as CASLLPGLAFSGANVLTF. The chain joins TRBV19 to TRBJ2-6, with 9 bases aligning to TRBD2. The CDR3 covers 18 residues. V shed 9 bases, J shed 0 bases, and the junction held 12 bases outside the gene matches. CDR1 LNHDA and CDR2 SQIVND come from the germline V gene (reference sequence).

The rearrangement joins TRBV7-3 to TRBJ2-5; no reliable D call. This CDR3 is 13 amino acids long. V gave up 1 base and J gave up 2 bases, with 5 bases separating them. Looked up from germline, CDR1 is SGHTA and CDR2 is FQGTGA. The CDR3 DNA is TGTGCCAGCAGCTTAAGACGTCAAGAGACCCAGTACTTC. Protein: CASSLRRQETQYF.